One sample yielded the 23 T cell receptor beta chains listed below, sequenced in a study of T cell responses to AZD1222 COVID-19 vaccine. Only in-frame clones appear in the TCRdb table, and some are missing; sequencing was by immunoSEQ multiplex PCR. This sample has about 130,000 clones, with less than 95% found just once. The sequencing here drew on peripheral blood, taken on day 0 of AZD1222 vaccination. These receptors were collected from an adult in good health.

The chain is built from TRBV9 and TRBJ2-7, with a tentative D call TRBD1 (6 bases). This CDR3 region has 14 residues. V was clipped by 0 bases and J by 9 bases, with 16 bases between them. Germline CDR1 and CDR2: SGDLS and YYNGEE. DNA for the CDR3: TGTGCCAGCAGCGTAGGGGACACCTCGACGAGGCAGTACTTC. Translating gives CASSVGDTSTRQYF.

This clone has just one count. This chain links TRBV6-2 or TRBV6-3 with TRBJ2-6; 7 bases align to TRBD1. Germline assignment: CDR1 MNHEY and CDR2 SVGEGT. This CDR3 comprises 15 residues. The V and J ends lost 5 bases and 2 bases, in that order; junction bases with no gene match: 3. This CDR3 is CASSKTGTGANVLTF. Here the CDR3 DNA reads TGTGCCAGCAGTAAGACAGGGACTGGGGCCAACGTCCTGACTTTC.

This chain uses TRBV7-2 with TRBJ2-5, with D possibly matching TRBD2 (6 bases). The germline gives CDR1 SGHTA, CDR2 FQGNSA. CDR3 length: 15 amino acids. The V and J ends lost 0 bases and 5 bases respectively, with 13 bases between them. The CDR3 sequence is CASSLASGEGETQYF. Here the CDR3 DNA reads TGTGCCAGCAGCTTAGCATCGGGGGAAGGGGAGACCCAGTACTTC. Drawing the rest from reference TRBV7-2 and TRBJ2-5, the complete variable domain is GAGVSQSPSNKVTEKGKDVELRCDPISGHTALYWYRQSLGQGLEFLIYFQGNSAPDKSGLPSDRFSAERTGGSVSTLTIQRTQQEDSAVYLCASSLASGEGETQYFGPGTRLLVL.

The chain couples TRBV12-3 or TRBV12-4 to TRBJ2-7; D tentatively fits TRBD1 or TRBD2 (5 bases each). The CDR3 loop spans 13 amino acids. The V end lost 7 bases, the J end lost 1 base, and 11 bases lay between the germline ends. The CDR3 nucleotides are TGTGCCAGCACCGGGACCGCATCCTACGAGCAGTACTTC. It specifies CASTGTASYEQYF.

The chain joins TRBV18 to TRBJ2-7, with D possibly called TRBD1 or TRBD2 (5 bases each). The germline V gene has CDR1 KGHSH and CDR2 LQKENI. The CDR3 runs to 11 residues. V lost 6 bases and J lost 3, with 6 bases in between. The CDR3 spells CASSGGYEQYF. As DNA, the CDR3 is TGTGCCAGCTCTGGGGGCTACGAGCAGTACTTC.

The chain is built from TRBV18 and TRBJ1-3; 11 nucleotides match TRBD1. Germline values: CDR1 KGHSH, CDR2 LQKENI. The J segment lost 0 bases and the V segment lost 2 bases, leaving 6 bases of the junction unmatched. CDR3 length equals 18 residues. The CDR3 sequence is CASSPNGQGAPSGNTIYF. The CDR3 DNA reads TGTGCCAGCTCACCAAATGGACAGGGGGCTCCCTCTGGAAACACCATATATTTT.

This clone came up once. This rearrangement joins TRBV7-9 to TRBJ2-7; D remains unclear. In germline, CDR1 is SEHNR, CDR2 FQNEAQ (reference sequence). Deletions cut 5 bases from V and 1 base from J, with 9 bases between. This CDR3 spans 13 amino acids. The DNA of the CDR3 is TGTGCCAGCAGCCCGAAGGCGTCCTACGAGCAGTACTTC. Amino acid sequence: CASSPKASYEQYF.

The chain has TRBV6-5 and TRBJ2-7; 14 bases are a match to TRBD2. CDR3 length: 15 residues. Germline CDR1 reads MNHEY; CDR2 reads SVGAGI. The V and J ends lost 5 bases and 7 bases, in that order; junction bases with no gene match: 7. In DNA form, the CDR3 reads TGTGCCAGCAGTCGCGGGACTAGCGGGGGAACTGAGCAGTACTTC. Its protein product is CASSRGTSGGTEQYF.

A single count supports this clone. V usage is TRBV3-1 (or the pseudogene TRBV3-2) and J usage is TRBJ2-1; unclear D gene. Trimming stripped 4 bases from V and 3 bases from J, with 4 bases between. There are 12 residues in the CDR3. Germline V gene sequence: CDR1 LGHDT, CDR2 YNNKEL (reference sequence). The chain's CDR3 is CASSRDYNEQFF. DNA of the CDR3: TGTGCCAGCAGCCGAGACTACAATGAGCAGTTCTTC.

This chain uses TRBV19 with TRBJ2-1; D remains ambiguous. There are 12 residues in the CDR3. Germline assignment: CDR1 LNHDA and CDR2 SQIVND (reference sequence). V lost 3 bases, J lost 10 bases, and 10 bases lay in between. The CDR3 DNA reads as TGTGCCAGTAGTATCGGCCCACAGGAGCAGTTCTTC. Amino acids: CASSIGPQEQFF.

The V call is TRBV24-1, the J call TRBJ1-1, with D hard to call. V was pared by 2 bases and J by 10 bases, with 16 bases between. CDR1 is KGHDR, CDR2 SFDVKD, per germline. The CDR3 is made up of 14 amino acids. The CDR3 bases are TGTGCCACCAGTGATTCCCACGACTGGGGTGGAGCTTTCTTT. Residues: CATSDSHDWGGAFF.

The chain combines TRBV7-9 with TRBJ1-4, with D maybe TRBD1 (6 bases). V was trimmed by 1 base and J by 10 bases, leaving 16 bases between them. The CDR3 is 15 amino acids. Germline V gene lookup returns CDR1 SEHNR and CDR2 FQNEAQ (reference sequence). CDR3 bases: TGTGCCAGCAGCTTAGAAGGGGACATAGTCGGAAAACTGTTTTTT. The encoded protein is CASSLEGDIVGKLFF.

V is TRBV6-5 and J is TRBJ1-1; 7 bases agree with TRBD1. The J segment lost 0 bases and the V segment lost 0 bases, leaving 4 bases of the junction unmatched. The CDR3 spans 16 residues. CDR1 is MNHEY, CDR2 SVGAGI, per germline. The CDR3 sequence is CASSYSPGQMNTEAFF. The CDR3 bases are TGTGCCAGCAGTTACTCTCCGGGACAGATGAACACTGAAGCTTTCTTT.

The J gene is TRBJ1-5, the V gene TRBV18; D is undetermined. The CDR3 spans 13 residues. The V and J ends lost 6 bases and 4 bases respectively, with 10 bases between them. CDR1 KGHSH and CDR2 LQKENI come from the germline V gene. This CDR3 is CASSPLQNQPQHF. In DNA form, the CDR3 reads TGTGCCAGCTCCCCCCTCCAAAATCAGCCCCAGCATTTT.

The chain's CDR3 is CASSYLVSYNEQFF. CDR3 nucleotides: TGTGCCAGCAGTTATCTAGTCTCCTACAATGAGCAGTTCTTC. V is TRBV6-2 or TRBV6-3 and J is TRBJ2-1; D is unclear. The ends were cut back, 3 bases at V and 0 bases at J, with 6 bases in the middle. Germline values: CDR1 MNHEY, CDR2 SVGEGT. This CDR3 has 14 amino acids.

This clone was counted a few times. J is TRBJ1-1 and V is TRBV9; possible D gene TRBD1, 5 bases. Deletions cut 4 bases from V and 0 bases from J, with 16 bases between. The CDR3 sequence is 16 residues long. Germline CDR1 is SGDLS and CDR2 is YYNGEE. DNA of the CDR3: TGTGCCAGCAGCCTTCATCCGGGACTCATGAACACTGAAGCTTTCTTT. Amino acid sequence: CASSLHPGLMNTEAFF. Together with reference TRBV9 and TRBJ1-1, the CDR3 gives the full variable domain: DSGVTQTPKHLITATGQRVTLRCSPRSGDLSVYWYQQSLDQGLQFLIQYYNGEERAKGNILERFSAQQFPDLHSELNLSSLELGDSALYFCASSLHPGLMNTEAFFGQGTRLTVV.

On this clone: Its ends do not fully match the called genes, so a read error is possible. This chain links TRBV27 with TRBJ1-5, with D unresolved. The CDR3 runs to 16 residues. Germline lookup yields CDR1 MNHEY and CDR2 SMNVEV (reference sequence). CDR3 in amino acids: CDLCGLVWYSNQPQHF. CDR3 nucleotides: TGCGACCTTTGCGGGCTGGTTTGGTATAGCAATCAGCCCCAGCATTTT.

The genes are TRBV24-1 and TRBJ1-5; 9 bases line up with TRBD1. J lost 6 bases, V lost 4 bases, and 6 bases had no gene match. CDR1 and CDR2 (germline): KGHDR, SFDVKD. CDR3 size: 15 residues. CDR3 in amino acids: CATSDRTGGGQPQHF. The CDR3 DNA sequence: TGTGCCACCAGTGACCGTACAGGGGGCGGTCAGCCCCAGCATTTT.

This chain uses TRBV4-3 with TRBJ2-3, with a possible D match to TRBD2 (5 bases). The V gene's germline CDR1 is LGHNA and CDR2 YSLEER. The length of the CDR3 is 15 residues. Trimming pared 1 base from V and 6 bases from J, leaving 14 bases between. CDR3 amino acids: CASSQARGNADTQYF. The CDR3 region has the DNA TGCGCCAGCAGCCAAGCTCGGGGTAACGCGGATACGCAGTATTTT.

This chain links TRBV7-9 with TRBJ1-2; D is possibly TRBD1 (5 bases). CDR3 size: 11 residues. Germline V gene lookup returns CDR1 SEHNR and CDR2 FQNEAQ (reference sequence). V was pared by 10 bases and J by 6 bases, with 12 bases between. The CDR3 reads CATIEGHGYTF. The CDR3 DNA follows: TGTGCCACCATAGAGGGGCATGGCTACACCTTC.

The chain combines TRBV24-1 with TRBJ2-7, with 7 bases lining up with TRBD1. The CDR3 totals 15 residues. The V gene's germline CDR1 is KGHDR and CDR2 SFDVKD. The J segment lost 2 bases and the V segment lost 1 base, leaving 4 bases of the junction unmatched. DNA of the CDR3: TGTGCCACCAGTGATTTAGACAGGGCCACCTACGAGCAGTACTTC. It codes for CATSDLDRATYEQYF.

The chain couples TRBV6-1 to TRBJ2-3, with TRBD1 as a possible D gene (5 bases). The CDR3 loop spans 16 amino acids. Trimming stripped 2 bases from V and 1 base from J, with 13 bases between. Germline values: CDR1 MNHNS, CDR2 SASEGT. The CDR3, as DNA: TGTGCCAGCAGTGAATTTGGTCAGGGCGGCACAGATACGCAGTATTTT. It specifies CASSEFGQGGTDTQYF.

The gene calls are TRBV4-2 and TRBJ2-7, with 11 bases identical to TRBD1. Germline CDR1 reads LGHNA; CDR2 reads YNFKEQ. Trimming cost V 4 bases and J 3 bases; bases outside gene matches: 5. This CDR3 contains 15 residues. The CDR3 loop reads CASSPRDRGNYEQYF. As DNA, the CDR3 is TGTGCCAGCAGCCCAAGGGACAGGGGGAACTACGAGCAGTACTTC.